This TCR beta chain was retrieved from a study of cytomegalovirus exposure and HLA in healthy donors. Findings and caveats of the study: When a later analysis was performed, an Asian-associated ancestry cluster reportedly had fewer N-insertions than the roughly 700-donor mean.

This clone showed up just a few times. The target antigen is unknown. This PCR relied on a set of 60 Vbeta primers and 13 Jbeta primers. TCRdb's copy holds only in-frame clones and misses some; the assay was immunoSEQ multiplex PCR. The repertoire holds approximately 290,000 clones, 80% seen once, with about 0.28% in the top ten. Material: PBMCs. The sequence derives from a girl between 2 and 10 years old in good health and CMV-seronegative.

CDR3 bases: TGTGCCAGCAGCCCGAAGGCGGGAGCCTACGAGCAGTACTTC. It yields the protein CASSPKAGAYEQYF. The genes are TRBV7-6 and TRBJ2-7, with TRBD2 matching 7 bases. The germline gives CDR1 SGHVS, CDR2 FNYEAQ. V was clipped by 5 bases and J by 2 bases; unmatched bases: 6. CDR3 length: 14 amino acids.